A single sample is the source of the 10 T cell receptor beta chains below, sequenced in a study of beta chain features in type 1 diabetes. The authors reverse transcribed all of the isolated RNA, so sequencing captured expressed TCRB transcripts. This table comes from immunoSEQ multiplex PCR, and its TCRdb copy is limited to in-frame clones, with some not included. The sample shows 900,000 or so clones, roughly 16% of them seen only once. Sample: naive CD4+ T cells from blood. The receptors stem from a woman aged 18 to 35 in good health.

This clone showed up just a few times. The V call is TRBV7-2, the J call TRBJ1-2, with D unresolved. V was shortened by 5 bases and J by 7 bases, with 14 bases between the two germline ends. The CDR3 covers 13 residues. In germline, CDR1 is SGHTA, CDR2 FQGNSA. CDR3 in amino acids: CASSTRASSGYTF. CDR3 in DNA: TGTGCCAGCAGCACCCGGGCCAGTAGTGGCTACACCTTC. Filled out from reference TRBV7-2 and TRBJ1-2, the complete variable domain reads GAGVSQSPSNKVTEKGKDVELRCDPISGHTALYWYRQSLGQGLEFLIYFQGNSAPDKSGLPSDRFSAERTGGSVSTLTIQRTQQEDSAVYLCASSTRASSGYTFGSGTRLTVV.

The chain combines TRBV18 with TRBJ2-3; 12 bases line up with TRBD2. Germline assignment: CDR1 KGHSH and CDR2 LQKENI. V dropped 0 bases and J dropped 7; count of bases not matched to a gene: 5. The CDR3 covers 16 residues. The CDR3 loop is CASSPPLGLAGNTQYF. In DNA, the CDR3 is TGTGCCAGCTCACCACCTTTAGGACTAGCGGGAAATACGCAGTATTTT.

This sequence joins TRBV28 and TRBJ2-2, with 10 bases that match TRBD2. CDR3 length: 18 residues. Germline CDR1 is MDHEN and CDR2 is SYDVKM. The V segment lost 1 base and the J segment 4 bases; nucleotides outside the gene matches: 9. The CDR3, as DNA: TGTGCCAGCAGTTTATCCCATCCTAGCGGGAGTGGCACCGGGGAGCTGTTTTTT. Protein product: CASSLSHPSGSGTGELFF.

This clone was seen a few times. V usage is TRBV5-4 and J usage is TRBJ2-3; maybe TRBD2 (5 bases). V lost 4 bases, J lost 0 bases, and 12 bases lay in between. This CDR3 comprises 15 residues. Per germline, CDR1 SGHNT and CDR2 YYREEE (reference sequence). The CDR3 loop is CASSTDQRSTDTQYF. Written as DNA, the CDR3 is TGTGCCAGCAGCACGGACCAGCGGAGCACAGATACGCAGTATTTT.

The rearrangement links TRBV7-2 to TRBJ2-7; D unclear. Germline V CDR1 and CDR2: SGHTA, FQGNSA. The V end was cut by 2 bases, the J end by 2 bases, with 10 bases between. CDR3 length equals 14 residues. The DNA of the CDR3 is TGTGCCAGCAGCTTACTACAGCGCCCCTACGAGCAGTACTTC. Its translation: CASSLLQRPYEQYF.

This clone was observed a few times. The chain joins TRBV7-2 to TRBJ2-7, with TRBD2 matching over 7 bases. The CDR3 loop spans 18 amino acids. Germline CDR1 SGHTA, CDR2 FQGNSA. After removal of 5 bases from V and 2 bases from J, the junction contained 18 bases not matched to a gene. The CDR3 protein is CASSRARRFAGVPYEQYF. The CDR3 nucleotides read TGTGCCAGCAGCCGCGCTAGGAGGTTCGCGGGAGTACCCTACGAGCAGTACTTC. The variable domain in full, with the rest retrieved from reference TRBV7-2 and TRBJ2-7, is GAGVSQSPSNKVTEKGKDVELRCDPISGHTALYWYRQSLGQGLEFLIYFQGNSAPDKSGLPSDRFSAERTGGSVSTLTIQRTQQEDSAVYLCASSRARRFAGVPYEQYFGPGTRLTVT.

The chain uses TRBV7-6 and TRBJ2-5; D not certain. Trimming shortened V by 5 bases and J by 1 base, and 11 bases separated the two germline ends. CDR1 SGHVS and CDR2 FNYEAQ come from the germline V gene. CDR3 length: 14 amino acids. The CDR3 is CASSPSLSQETQYF. The DNA of the CDR3 is TGTGCCAGCAGCCCCTCATTGTCCCAAGAGACCCAGTACTTC.

This clone was seen more than once but under ten times. V is TRBV5-1 and J is TRBJ2-1; D not resolved. The CDR3 totals 14 residues. Trimming removed 6 bases at V and 0 bases at J, with 10 bases between. Germline CDR1 and CDR2: SGHRS and YFSETQ. The CDR3 reads CASTAGSSYNEQFF. Written as DNA, the CDR3 is TGCGCCAGCACCGCCGGCAGCTCCTACAATGAGCAGTTCTTC.

The rearrangement links TRBV7-9 to TRBJ2-7; 12 nucleotides line up with TRBD2. Trimming at V came to 5 bases and at J to 3 bases, leaving 8 bases not matched to a gene. The CDR3 is 16 residues long. The V gene's germline CDR1 is SEHNR and CDR2 FQNEAQ (reference sequence). The CDR3 region has the DNA TGTGCCAGCAGCACCCTTGGACTAGCGGGAAACTACGAGCAGTACTTC. Translation gives CASSTLGLAGNYEQYF.

This clone was seen a handful of times. V and J are TRBV7-2 and TRBJ2-4; 14 nucleotides match TRBD2. The CDR3 spans 18 residues. Per the germline V gene, CDR1 is SGHTA and CDR2 is FQGNSA. With V trimmed by 5 bases and J by 0 bases, 6 bases remained unmatched. DNA for the CDR3: TGTGCCAGCAGCACCCAAGGGACTAGCGGGAGAGCCAAAAACATTCAGTACTTC. It codes for CASSTQGTSGRAKNIQYF.